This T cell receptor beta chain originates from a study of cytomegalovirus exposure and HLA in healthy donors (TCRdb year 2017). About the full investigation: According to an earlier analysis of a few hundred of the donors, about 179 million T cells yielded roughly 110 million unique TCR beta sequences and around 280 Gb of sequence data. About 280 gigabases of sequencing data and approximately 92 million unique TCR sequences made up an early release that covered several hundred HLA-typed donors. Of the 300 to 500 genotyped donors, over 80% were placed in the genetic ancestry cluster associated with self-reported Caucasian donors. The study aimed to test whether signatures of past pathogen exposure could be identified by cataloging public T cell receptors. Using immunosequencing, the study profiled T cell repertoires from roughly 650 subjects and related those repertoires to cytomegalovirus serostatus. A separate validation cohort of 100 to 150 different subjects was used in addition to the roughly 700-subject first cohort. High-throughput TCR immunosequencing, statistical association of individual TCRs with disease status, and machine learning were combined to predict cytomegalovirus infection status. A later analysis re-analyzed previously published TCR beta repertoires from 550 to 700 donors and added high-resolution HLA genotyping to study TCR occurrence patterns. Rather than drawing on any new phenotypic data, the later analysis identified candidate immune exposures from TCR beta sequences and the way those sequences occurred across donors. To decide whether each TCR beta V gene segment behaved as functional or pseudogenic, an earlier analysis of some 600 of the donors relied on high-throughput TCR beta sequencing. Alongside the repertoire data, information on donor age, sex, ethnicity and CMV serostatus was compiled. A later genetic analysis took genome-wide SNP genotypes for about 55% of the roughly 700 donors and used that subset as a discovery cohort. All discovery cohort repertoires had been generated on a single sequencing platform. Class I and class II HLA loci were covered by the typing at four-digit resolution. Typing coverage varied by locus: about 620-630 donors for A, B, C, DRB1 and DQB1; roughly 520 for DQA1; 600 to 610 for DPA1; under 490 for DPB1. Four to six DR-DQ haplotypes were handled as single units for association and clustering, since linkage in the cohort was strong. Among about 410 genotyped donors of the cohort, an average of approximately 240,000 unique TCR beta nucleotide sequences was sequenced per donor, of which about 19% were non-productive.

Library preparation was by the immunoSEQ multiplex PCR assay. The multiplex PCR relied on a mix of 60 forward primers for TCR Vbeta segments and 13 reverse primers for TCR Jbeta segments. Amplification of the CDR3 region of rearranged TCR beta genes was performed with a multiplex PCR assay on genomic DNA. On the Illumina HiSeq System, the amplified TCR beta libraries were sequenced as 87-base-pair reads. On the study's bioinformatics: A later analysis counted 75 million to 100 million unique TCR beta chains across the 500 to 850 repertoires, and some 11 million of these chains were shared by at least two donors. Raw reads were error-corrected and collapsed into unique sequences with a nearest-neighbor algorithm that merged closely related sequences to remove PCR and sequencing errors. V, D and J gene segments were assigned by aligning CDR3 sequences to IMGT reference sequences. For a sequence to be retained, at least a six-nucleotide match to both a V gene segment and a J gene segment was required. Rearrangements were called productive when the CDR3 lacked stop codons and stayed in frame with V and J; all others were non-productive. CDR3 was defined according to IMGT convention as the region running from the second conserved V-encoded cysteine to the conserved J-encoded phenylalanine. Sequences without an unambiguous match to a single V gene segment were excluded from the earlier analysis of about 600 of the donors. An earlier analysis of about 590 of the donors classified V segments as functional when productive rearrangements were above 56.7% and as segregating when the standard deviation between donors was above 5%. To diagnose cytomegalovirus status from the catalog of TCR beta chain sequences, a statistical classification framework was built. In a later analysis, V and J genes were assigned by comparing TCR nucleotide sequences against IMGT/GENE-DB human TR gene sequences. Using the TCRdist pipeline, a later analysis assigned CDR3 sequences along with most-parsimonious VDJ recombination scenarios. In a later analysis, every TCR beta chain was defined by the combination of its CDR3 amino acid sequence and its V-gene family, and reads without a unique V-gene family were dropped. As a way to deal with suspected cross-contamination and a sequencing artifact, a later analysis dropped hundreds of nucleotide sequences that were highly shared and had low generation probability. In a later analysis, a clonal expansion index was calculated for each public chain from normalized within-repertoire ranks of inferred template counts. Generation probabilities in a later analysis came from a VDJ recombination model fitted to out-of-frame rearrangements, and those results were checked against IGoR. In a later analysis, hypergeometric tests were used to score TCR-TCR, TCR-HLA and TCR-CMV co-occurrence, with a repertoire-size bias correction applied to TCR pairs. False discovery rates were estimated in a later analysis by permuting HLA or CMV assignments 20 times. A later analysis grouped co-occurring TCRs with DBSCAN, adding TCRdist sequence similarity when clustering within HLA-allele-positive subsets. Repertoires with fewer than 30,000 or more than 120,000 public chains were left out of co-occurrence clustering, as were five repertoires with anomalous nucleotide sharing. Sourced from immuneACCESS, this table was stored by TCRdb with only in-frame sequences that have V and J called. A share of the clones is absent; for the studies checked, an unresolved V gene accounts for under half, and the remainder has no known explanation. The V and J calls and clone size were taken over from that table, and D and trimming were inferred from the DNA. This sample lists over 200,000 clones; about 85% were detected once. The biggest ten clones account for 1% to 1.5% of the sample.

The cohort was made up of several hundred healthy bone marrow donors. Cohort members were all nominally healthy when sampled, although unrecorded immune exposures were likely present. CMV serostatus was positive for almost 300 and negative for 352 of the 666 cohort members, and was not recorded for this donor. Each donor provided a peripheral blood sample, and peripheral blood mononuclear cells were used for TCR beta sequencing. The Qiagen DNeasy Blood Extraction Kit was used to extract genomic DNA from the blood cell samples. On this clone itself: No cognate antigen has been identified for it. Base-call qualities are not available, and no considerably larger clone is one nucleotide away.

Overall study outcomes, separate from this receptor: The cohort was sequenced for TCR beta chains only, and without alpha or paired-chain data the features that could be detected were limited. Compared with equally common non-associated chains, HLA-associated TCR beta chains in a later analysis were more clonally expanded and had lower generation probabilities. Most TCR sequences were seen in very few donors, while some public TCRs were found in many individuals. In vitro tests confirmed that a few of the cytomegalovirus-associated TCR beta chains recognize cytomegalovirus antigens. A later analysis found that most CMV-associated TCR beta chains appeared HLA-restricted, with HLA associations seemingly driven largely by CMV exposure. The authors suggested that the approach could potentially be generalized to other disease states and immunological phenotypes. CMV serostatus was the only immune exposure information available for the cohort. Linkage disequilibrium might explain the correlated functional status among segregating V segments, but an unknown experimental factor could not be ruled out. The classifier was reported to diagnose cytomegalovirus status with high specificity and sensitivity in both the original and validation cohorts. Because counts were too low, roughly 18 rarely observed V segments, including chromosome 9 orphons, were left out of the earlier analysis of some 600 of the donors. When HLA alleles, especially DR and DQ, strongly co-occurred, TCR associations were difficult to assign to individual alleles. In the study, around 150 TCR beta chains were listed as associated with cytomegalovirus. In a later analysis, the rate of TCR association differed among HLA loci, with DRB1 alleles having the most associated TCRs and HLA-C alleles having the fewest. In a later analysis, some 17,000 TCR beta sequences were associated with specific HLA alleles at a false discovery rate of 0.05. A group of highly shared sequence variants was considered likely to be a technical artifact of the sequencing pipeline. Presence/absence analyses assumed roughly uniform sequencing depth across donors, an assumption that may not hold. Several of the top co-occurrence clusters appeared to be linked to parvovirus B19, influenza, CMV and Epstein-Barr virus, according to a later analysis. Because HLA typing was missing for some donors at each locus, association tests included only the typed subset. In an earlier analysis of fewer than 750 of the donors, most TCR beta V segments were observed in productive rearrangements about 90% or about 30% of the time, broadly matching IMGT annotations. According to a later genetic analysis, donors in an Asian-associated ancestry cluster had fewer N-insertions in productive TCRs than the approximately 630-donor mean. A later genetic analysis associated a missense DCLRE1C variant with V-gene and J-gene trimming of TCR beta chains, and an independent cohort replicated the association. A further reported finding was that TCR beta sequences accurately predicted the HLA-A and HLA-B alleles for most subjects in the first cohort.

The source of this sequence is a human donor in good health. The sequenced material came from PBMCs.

CDR3 loop: CASSSSGRATYF. Read as DNA, the sequence is TGTGCCAGCAGTTCTAGCGGGAGGGCAACGTATTTT. The chain is encoded by TRBV6-5 joined to TRBJ2-3, and TRBD2 aligns with 12 junction nucleotides. In the germline V gene, CDR1 corresponds to MNHEY and CDR2 to SVGAGI. The CDR3, cysteine through phenylalanine, is 12 amino acids long. Solely the CDR3 DNA is kept, with 36 bases framed from the first base. After removal of 4 bases from V and 14 bases from J, the junction retains 4 bases not matched to a gene.